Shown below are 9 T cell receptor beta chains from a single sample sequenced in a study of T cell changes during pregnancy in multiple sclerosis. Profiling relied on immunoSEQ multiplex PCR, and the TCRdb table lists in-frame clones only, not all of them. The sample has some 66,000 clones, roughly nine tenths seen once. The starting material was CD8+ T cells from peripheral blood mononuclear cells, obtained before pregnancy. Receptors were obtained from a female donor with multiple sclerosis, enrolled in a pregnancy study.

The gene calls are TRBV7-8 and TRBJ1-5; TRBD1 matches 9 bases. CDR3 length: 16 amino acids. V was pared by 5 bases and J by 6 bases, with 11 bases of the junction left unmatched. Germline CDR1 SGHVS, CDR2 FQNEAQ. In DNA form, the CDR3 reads TGTGCCAGCAGCGGGTGGACAGGGGAAGATGGTCAGCCCCAGCATTTT. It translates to CASSGWTGEDGQPQHF.

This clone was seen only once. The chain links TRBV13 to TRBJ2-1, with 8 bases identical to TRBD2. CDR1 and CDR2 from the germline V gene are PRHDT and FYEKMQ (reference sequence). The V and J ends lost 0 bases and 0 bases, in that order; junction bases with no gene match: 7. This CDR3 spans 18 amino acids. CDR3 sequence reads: CASSLGRGAGSSYNEQFF. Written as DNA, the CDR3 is TGTGCCAGCAGCTTAGGGCGGGGGGCCGGAAGCTCCTACAATGAGCAGTTCTTC.

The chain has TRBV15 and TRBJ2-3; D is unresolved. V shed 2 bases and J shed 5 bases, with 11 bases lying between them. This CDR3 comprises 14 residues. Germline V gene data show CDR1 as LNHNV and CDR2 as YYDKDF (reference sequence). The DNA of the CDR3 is TGTGCCACCAGCAGACTAGTGATAGAAGATACGCAGTATTTT. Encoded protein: CATSRLVIEDTQYF.

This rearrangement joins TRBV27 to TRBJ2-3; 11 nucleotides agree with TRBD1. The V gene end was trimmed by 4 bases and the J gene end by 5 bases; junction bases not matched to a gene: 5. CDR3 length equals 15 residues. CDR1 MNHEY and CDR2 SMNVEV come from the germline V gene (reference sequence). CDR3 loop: CASSSPGQGGDTQYF. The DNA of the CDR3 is TGTGCCAGCAGTTCACCGGGACAGGGGGGAGATACGCAGTATTTT.

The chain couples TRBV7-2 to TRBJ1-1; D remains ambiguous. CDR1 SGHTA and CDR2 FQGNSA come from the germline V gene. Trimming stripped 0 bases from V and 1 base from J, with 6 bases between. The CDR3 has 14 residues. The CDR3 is CASSLAAENTEAFF. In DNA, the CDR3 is TGTGCCAGCAGCTTAGCGGCGGAGAACACTGAAGCTTTCTTT.

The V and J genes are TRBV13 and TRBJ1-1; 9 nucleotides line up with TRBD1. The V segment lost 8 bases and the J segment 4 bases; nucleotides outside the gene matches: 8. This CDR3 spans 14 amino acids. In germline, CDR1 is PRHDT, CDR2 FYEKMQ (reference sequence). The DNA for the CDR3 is TGTGCCAGCCGCCCGACAGGGGGAGGCACTGAAGCTTTCTTT. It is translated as CASRPTGGGTEAFF. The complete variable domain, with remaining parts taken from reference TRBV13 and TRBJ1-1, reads AAGVIQSPRHLIKEKRETATLKCYPIPRHDTVYWYQQGPGQDPQFLISFYEKMQSDKGSIPDRFSAQQFSDYHSELNMSSLELGDSALYFCASRPTGGGTEAFFGQGTRLTVV.

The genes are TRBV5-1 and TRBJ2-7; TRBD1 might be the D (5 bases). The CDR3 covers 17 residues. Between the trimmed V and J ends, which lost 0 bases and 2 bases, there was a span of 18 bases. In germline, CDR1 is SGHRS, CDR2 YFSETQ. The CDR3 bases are TGCGCCAGCAGCTTGGAGATAGGGGCCTCGGATCCCTACGAGCAGTACTTC. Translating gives CASSLEIGASDPYEQYF.

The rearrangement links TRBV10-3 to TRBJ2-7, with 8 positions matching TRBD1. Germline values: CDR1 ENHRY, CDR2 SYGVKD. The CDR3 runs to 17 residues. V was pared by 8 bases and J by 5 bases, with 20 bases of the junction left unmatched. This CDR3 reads CAIARADRGRRTHEQYF. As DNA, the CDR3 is TGTGCCATCGCACGGGCCGACAGGGGAAGGAGGACACACGAGCAGTACTTC.

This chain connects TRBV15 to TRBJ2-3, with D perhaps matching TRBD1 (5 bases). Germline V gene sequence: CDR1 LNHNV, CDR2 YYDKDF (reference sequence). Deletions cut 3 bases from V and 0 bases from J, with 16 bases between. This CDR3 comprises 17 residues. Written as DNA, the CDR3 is TGTGCCACCAGCAGTCCGGAGACAGACAATAGCACAGATACGCAGTATTTT. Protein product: CATSSPETDNSTDTQYF.